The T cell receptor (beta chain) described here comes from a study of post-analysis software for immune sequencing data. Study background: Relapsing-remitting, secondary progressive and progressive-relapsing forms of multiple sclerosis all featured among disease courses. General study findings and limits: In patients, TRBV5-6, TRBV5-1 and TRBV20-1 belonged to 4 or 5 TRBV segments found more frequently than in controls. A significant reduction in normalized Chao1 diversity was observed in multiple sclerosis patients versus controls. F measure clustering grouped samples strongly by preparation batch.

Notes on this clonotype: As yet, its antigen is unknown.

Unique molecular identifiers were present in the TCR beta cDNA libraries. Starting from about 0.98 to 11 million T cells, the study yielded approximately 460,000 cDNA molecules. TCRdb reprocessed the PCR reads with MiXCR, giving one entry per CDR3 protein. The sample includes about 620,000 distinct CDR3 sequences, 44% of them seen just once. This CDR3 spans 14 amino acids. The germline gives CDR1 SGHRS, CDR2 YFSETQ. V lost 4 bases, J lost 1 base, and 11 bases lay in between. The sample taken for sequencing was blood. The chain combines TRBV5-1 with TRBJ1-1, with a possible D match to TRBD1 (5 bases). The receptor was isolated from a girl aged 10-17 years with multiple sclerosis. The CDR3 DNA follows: TGCGCCAGCAGCCGAACAGGCTCGAACACTGAAGCTTTCTTT. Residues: CASSRTGSNTEAFF.